The source of this TCR beta chain is a study of blood T cells in healthy people across ages. Broader study findings: Unsorted PBMCs ruled out conclusive naive versus antigen-experienced comparison. Donors of long life had a larger count of naive CD4+ cells and greater diversity than aged donors.

With regard to this clonotype: Its specificity is unknown.

Per sample, a minimum of 7 million PBMCs were isolated. The second PCR ran roughly 6 to 11 cycles with a sample-barcoded 5' primer and J-beta primers. A template-switch adaptor containing 12 random nucleotides labeled each cDNA molecule. In TCRdb, the 5' RACE reads were re-called with MiXCR into one record per CDR3 protein. The sample includes about 1.5 million distinct CDR3 sequences, approximately 43% of them seen just once. Germline loops: CDR1 MGHRA, CDR2 YSYEKL. CDR3 size: 14 residues. Trimming left V 4 bases short and J 3 bases short, with 12 bases between. This receptor was identified in a woman younger than 35 in good health. J is TRBJ1-2 and V is TRBV4-1; D is possibly TRBD1 (5 bases). The source material was blood. This chain's CDR3 is CASSLPGTHYGYTF. The CDR3 DNA reads as TGCGCCAGCAGCCTACCCGGGACGCACTATGGCTACACCTTC.